This T cell receptor (beta chain) emerged from a study of early T cells in non-severe SARS-CoV-2 infection. TCRdb re-called the 5' RACE reads with MiXCR, one entry per CDR3 protein. The sample yields fewer than 120,000 distinct CDR3 sequences, roughly 12% seen once. The CDR3 totals 13 residues. Trimming removed 5 bases from V and 7 bases from J, with 12 bases in between. CDR1 is PRHDT, CDR2 FYEKMQ, per germline (reference sequence). Sample: whole blood, taken at baseline. J is TRBJ2-1 and V is TRBV13; D gene uncertain. The receptor was isolated from an adult who was a healthcare worker with PCR-confirmed SARS-CoV-2 infection or an uninfected control (not recorded which). The CDR3, as DNA: TGTGCCAGCAGCCTTCACAGCCAAAATGAGCAGTTCTTC. Translating it yields CASSLHSQNEQFF.